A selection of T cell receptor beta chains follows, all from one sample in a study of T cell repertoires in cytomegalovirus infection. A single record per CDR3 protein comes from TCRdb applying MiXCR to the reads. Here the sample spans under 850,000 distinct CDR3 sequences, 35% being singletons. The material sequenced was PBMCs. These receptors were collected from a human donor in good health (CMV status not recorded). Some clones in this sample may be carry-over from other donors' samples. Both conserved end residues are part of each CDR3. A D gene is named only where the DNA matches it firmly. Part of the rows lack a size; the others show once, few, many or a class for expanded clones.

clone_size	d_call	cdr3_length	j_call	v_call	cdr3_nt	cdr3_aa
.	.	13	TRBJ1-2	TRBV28	TGTGCCAGCAGAATGGTCACAGGGCGTAACTTGTCCTTC	CASRMVTGRNLSF
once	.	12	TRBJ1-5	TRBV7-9	TGTGCCAGCACCCACGGTAATCAGCCCCAGCATTTT	CASTHGNQPQHF
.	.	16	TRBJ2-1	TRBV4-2	TGTGCCAGCAGCCTGGGGGTGGGGGGGCCCTACAATGAGCAGTTCTTC	CASSLGVGGPYNEQFF
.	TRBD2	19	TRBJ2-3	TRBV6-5	TGTGCCAGCAGTTACTCGAGCCGGGCTAGCGGGATTGAAACAGATACGCAGTATTTT	CASSYSSRASGIETDTQYF
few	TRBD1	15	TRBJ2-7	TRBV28	TGTGCCAGCAGTCCGACAGGGGCAAACTCCTACGAGCAGTACTTC	CASSPTGANSYEQYF
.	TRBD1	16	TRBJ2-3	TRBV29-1	TGCAGCTCTTACACCCAGCGGACAGGGCCAACAGATACGCAGTATTTT	CSSYTQRTGPTDTQYF
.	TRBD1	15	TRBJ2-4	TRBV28	TGTGCCAGCACCAGACAGGGGGCGCAGAAAAACATTCAGTACTTC	CASTRQGAQKNIQYF
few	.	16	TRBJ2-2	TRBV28	TGTGCCAGCAGTTTAAGGGCGGGACACTTCACCGGGGAGCTGTTTTTT	CASSLRAGHFTGELFF
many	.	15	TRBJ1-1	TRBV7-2	TGTGCCAGCATATCCTTGGGACGAGCCCACACTGAAGCTTTCTTT	CASISLGRAHTEAFF
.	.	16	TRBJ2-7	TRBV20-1	TGCAGTGCTAGGGTTCTCAGGTTATCCCACCCCTACGAGCAGTACTTC	CSARVLRLSHPYEQYF
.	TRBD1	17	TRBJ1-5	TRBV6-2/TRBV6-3	TGTGCCAGCAGCCAGGCTAGACAGGGACGCAGCAATCAGCCCCAGCATTTT	CASSQARQGRSNQPQHF
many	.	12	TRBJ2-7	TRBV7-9	TGTGCCAGCAGCTTTACGGATTACGAGCAGTACTTC	CASSFTDYEQYF
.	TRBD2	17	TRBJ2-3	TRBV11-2	TGTGCCAGCAGCAACGGACTAGCGGGGGGGCGGGCAGATACGCAGTATTTT	CASSNGLAGGRADTQYF
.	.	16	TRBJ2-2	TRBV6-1	TGTGCCAGCATGTTTCCACGCGGGACGAACACCGGGGTGCTGTTTTTT	CASMFPRGTNTGVLFF
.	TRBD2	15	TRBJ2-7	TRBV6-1	TGTGCCAGCAGTTCGACTCCGGGACTAGCAAACGAGCAGTACTTC	CASSSTPGLANEQYF
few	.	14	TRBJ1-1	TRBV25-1	TGTGCCAGCAGTGACGGGACCTTGGACACTGAAGCTTTCTTT	CASSDGTLDTEAFF
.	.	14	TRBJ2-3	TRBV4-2	TGTGCCAGCAGCCAAGTGCTTAACGCAGATACGCAGTATTTT	CASSQVLNADTQYF
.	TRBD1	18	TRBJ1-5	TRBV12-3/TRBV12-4	TGTGCCAGCAGTTCCCCCCCTTGGGACAGGGGGCGCGATCAGCCCCAGCATTTT	CASSSPPWDRGRDQPQHF
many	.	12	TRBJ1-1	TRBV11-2	TGTGCCAGCAGCTTCGCCACCGGGAAAGCTTTCTTT	CASSFATGKAFF
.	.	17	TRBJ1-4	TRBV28	TGTGCCAGCAATTCGCCTAAAATTTCGGGGGGTGTCGAAAAACTGTTTTTT	CASNSPKISGGVEKLFF
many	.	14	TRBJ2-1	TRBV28	TGTGCCAGCAGTAAGGGACACCGCTACAATGAGCAGTTCTTC	CASSKGHRYNEQFF
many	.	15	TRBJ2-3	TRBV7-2	TGTGCCAGCAGCCATCAGAGGGGGGCTGCAGATACGCAGTATTTT	CASSHQRGAADTQYF
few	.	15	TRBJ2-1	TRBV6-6	TGTGCCAGCAGTTACGAACCGGGCGCTCGGGATGAGCAGTTCTTC	CASSYEPGARDEQFF
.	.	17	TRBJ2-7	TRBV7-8	TGTGCCAGCAGCTTAGCGGGGTGGGGCGGTCCCCCAGCTAAGCAGTACTTC	CASSLAGWGGPPAKQYF
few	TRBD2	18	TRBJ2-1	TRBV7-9	TGTGCCAGCAGCTTCTGGCTGGGGACTAGCGGGGGTTGGGGTGAGCAGTTCTTC	CASSFWLGTSGGWGEQFF
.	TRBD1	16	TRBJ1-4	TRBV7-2	TGTGCCAGCAGCTTAGAGATGTCAGGGGGGAATGAAAAACTGTTTTTT	CASSLEMSGGNEKLFF
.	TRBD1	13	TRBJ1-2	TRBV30	TGTGCCTGGAGTGCGGACAGGGGCTATGGCTACACCTTC	CAWSADRGYGYTF
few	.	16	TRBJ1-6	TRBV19	TGTGCCAGTAGTATATCTGACAAAAGAGGGAATTCACCCCTCCACTTT	CASSISDKRGNSPLHF
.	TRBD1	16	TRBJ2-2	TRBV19	TGTGCCAGTAGTATGTCAAGACAGGGGGCGGCCGGGGAGCTGTTTTTT	CASSMSRQGAAGELFF
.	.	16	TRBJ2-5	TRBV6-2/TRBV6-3	TGTGCCAGCAGTTCTGACCTGGTCGCGCCGGGGGAGACCCAGTACTTC	CASSSDLVAPGETQYF
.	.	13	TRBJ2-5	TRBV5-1	TGCGCCAGCAGCTTGGGCAATCGGGAGACCCAGTACTTC	CASSLGNRETQYF
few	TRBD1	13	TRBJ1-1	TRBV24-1	TGTGCCACCAGACAGGGGCTGGGGACTGAAGCTTTCTTT	CATRQGLGTEAFF
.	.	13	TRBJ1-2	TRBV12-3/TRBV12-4	TGTGCCAGCAGTTTCCGCGCCCCCCATGGCTACACCTTC	CASSFRAPHGYTF
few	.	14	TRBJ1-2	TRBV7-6	TGTGCCAGCAGCTTGACCCCAAGCGACTATGGCTACACCTTC	CASSLTPSDYGYTF
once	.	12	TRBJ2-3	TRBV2	TGTGCCAGCAGTGTTAGCGAGGATACGCAGTATTTT	CASSVSEDTQYF
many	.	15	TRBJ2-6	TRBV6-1	TGTGCCAGCTTATCTGGGACTTCTGGGGCCAACGTCCTGACTTTC	CASLSGTSGANVLTF
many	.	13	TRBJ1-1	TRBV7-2	TGTGCCAGCAGCGCCAAAATGAACACTGAAGCTTTCTTT	CASSAKMNTEAFF
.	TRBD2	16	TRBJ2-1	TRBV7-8	TGTGCCAGCAGCTTAGCGAAGCGGGGGGGCCTTAGTGAGCAGTTCTTC	CASSLAKRGGLSEQFF
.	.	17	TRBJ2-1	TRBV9	TGTGCCAGCAGCGTCGAACCCCGGGACTGGGCCTACAATGAGCAGTTCTTC	CASSVEPRDWAYNEQFF
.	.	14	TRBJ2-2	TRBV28	TGTGCCAGCAGCGGGGCGCGGGGGCAGGTGGAGCTGTTTTTT	CASSGARGQVELFF
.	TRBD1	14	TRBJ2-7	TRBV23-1	TGCGCCAGCAGTCAATGGGACAGGGGGCTTGAGCAGTACTTC	CASSQWDRGLEQYF
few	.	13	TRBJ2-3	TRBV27	TGTGCCAGCAGTTTTTTGTTGACAGATACGCAGTATTTT	CASSFLLTDTQYF
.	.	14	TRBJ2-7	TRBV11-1	TGTGCCAGCAGCTTGACCCTGGGTATTCACGAGCAGTACTTC	CASSLTLGIHEQYF
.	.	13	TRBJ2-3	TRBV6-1	TGTGCCAGCAGGCTAGGAGTGGGAAATACGCAGTATTTT	CASRLGVGNTQYF
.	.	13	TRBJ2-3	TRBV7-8	TGTGCCAGCAGGGGGGCTTTCACAGATACGCAGTATTTT	CASRGAFTDTQYF
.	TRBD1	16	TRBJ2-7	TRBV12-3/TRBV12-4	TGTGCCAGCAGTTTCCCCGGGACAGGGGGCCCCTACGAGCAGTACTTC	CASSFPGTGGPYEQYF
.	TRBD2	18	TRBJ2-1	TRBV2	TGTGCCAGCAGTGAGGCAGGGACCGGACTAGCGGGAGGGGGGGAGCAGTTCTTC	CASSEAGTGLAGGGEQFF
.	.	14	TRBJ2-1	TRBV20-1	TGCAGTGCTAGAGACCCCTACGGACCCGCGGGGCAGTTCTTC	CSARDPYGPAGQFF
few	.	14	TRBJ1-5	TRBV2	TGTGCCAGCAGTGAAGCCGCGAGGGATCAGCCCCAGCATTTT	CASSEAARDQPQHF
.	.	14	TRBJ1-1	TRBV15	TGTGCCACCAGCCTTGAGAGGGGGAACACTGAAGCTTTCTTT	CATSLERGNTEAFF
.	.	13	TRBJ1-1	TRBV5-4	TGTGCCAGCAGCTTGGGGGCGGGGTCTGAAGCTTTCTTT	CASSLGAGSEAFF
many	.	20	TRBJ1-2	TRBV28	TGTGCCAGCAGTTTCCCGGCGGGACTCGGTGCTTCCGGGGATAGGGACGGCTACACCTTC	CASSFPAGLGASGDRDGYTF
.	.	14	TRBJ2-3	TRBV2	TGTGCCAGCAGTGCGGCGGGGGCCACAGATACGCAGTATTTT	CASSAAGATDTQYF